This entry features one TCR beta chain sequence. Trimming left V 1 base short and J 2 bases short, with 13 bases between. Germline V CDR1 and CDR2: MNHEY, SVGEGT. CDR3 length: 16 residues. The data stem from a study of control samples from healthy donors and cancer patients. Clones were sequenced by immunoSEQ multiplex PCR, and TCRdb holds only the in-frame ones, with some missing. The table has 150,000 or so clones, about 95% seen once. The sequencing input was PBMCs. The TCR was taken from a man aged 55 to 70 with colorectal cancer. The chain links TRBV6-2 or TRBV6-3 to TRBJ2-3; D is possibly TRBD1 or TRBD2 (5 bases each). The CDR3 region has the DNA TGTGCCAGCAGTTACTTGGGACGTAAAGCCACAGATACGCAGTATTTT. The encoded protein is CASSYLGRKATDTQYF.